Presented here are 24 T cell receptor beta chains from one specimen sequenced in a study of blood T cells in healthy people across ages. For the second PCR, which ran for about 6 to 11 cycles, a sample-barcoded 5' primer and a J-beta primer mix were used. TCRdb independently ran MiXCR on the 5' RACE reads; one entry per CDR3 protein. The profile covers 2 million or so distinct CDR3 sequences, with just under 50% appearing a single time and less than 2.5% taken by the ten largest. Material: blood. These receptors were collected from a middle-aged woman in good health.

There are a few counts of this clonotype. This chain links TRBV5-1 with TRBJ2-7; D possibly matches TRBD1 or TRBD2 (6 bases each). Trimming removed 0 bases at V and 0 bases at J, with 13 bases between. The CDR3 is 16 amino acids. Germline lookup yields CDR1 SGHRS and CDR2 YFSETQ. CDR3 bases: TGCGCCAGCAGCTTGGGTCCGGGGGCGATCTCCTACGAGCAGTACTTC. It yields the protein CASSLGPGAISYEQYF.

This clonotype was recorded a few times. The chain has TRBV10-3 and TRBJ2-7, with a weak D call TRBD2 (6 bases). The CDR3 runs to 12 residues. Germline V gene sequence: CDR1 ENHRY, CDR2 SYGVKD. V dropped 10 bases and J dropped 2 bases, with 12 bases sitting between them. CDR3 nucleotides: TGTGCCACGGCGGGGACCACCTACGAGCAGTACTTC. Its translation: CATAGTTYEQYF.

This clonotype was seen repeatedly, ten times or more. The V call is TRBV7-9, the J call TRBJ2-1, with TRBD1 as a possible D gene (6 bases). Looked up from germline, CDR1 is SEHNR and CDR2 is FQNEAQ (reference sequence). This CDR3 has 17 residues. V was cut by 4 bases and J by 3 bases, with 19 bases left in between. The CDR3 reads CASSSYEQGKIYNEQFF. For the CDR3, the DNA is TGTGCCAGCAGCTCATACGAACAGGGAAAAATCTACAATGAGCAGTTCTTC.

This rearrangement joins TRBV13 to TRBJ2-5, with D tentatively TRBD1 or TRBD2 (5 bases each). The DNA matches TRBJ2-7 better at its end, which makes the J call doubtful. This CDR3 is built from 14 residues. Germline CDR1 PRHDT, CDR2 FYEKMQ (reference sequence). This chain's CDR3 is CASSPGLVPGEQYF. The CDR3 DNA is TGTGCCAGCAGCCCGGGGCTTGTTCCTGGCGAGCAGTACTTC.

The chain employs TRBV29-1 and TRBJ1-4; D may be TRBD1 (6 bases). This CDR3 spans 12 amino acids. Trimming took off 7 bases at V and 7 bases at J, with 13 bases between the two ends. The germline V gene encodes CDR1 SQVTM and CDR2 ANQGSEA. The DNA for the CDR3 is TGCAGCGGGAGACAGGCGGGTGAAAAACTGTTTTTT. This translates into CSGRQAGEKLFF.

The V gene is TRBV24-1, the J gene TRBJ2-1; 8 positions agree with TRBD1. J gave up 7 bases and V 1 base, and 8 bases lay outside the gene matches. This CDR3 has 16 residues. Germline V lookup: CDR1 KGHDR, CDR2 SFDVKD. CDR3 protein: CATSDFPGGSKNEQFF. The CDR3 DNA follows: TGTGCCACCAGTGATTTTCCAGGGGGCTCTAAAAATGAGCAGTTCTTC.

This clonotype was counted a few times. The rearrangement links TRBV6-5 to TRBJ2-1; the match to TRBD2 covers 7 bases. In germline, CDR1 is MNHEY, CDR2 SVGAGI. The CDR3 extends over 19 amino acids. V shed 0 bases and J 9 bases; nucleotides not matched to a gene: 20. The CDR3: CASSYSAGSLSGVAGEQFF. CDR3 bases: TGTGCCAGCAGTTACTCTGCGGGGTCCCTTTCGGGCGTAGCGGGTGAGCAGTTCTTC.

V is TRBV5-6 and J is TRBJ2-3; 12 bases agree with TRBD2. Trimming removed 4 bases from V and 1 base from J; junction bases left unmatched: 16. The CDR3 is made up of 20 amino acids. Germline values: CDR1 SGHDT, CDR2 YYEEEE. This CDR3 is CASSGGTEKGLAGRTDTQYF. The CDR3 DNA sequence: TGTGCCAGCAGCGGGGGAACAGAAAAAGGACTAGCGGGGCGCACAGATACGCAGTATTTT.

This clonotype came up once. CDR3 coding DNA: TGTGCCAGCAGTTACGGGGCGGATAGCAATCAGCCCCAGCATTTT. This codes for CASSYGADSNQPQHF. V is TRBV6-5 and J is TRBJ1-5; D is possibly TRBD1 (5 bases). Germline V gene data show CDR1 as MNHEY and CDR2 as SVGAGI. V lost 2 bases and J lost 0, with 8 bases in between. CDR3 length equals 15 residues.

This clonotype was observed a handful of times. V gene TRBV6-2 or TRBV6-3 combines with J gene TRBJ2-7, with TRBD1 identical over 9 bases. Germline V gene sequence: CDR1 MNHEY, CDR2 SVGEGT. The junction had 6 bases not matched to a gene; V was cut back by 6 bases and J by 0 bases. The CDR3 covers 15 residues. CDR3 residues: CASREPGQGSYEQYF. For the CDR3, the DNA is TGTGCCAGCAGAGAACCGGGACAGGGCTCCTACGAGCAGTACTTC.

This chain uses TRBV7-2 with TRBJ2-4; D not certain. The CDR3 runs to 13 residues. Germline loops: CDR1 SGHTA, CDR2 FQGNSA. Trimming took 10 bases from V and 2 from J, leaving 12 bases between them. The CDR3 loop reads CANSDPTKNIQYF. CDR3 nucleotide sequence: TGTGCCAACTCGGACCCCACCAAAAACATTCAGTACTTC.

V usage is TRBV7-8 and J usage is TRBJ2-5; D may be TRBD2 (6 bases). The CDR3 loop spans 13 amino acids. Germline V gives CDR1 SGHVS, CDR2 FQNEAQ. V gave up 8 bases and J gave up 5 bases, with 15 bases separating them. This CDR3 reads CASSSSAGETQYF. The CDR3 DNA reads as TGTGCCAGCTCCTCCAGTGCGGGGGAGACCCAGTACTTC.

This rearrangement joins TRBV18 to TRBJ2-5; the D is unclear. The J call may be wrong; the DNA end is better matched by TRBJ2-7. There are 13 residues in the CDR3. The germline V gene has CDR1 KGHSH and CDR2 LQKENI. CDR3 loop: CASSPLNDYEQYF. The CDR3 DNA sequence: TGTGCCAGCTCACCACTGAACGATTACGAGCAGTACTTC.

This clonotype has just one count. V and J are TRBV7-9 and TRBJ1-2, with 10 bases identical to TRBD1. Germline assignment: CDR1 SEHNR and CDR2 FQNEAQ (reference sequence). The CDR3 runs 15 residues. V shed 3 bases and J 5 bases; nucleotides not matched to a gene: 6. In DNA form, the CDR3 reads TGTGCCAGCAGCTTCGGACAGGGGGTTGAGTATGGCTACACCTTC. Encoded protein: CASSFGQGVEYGYTF.

The chain is built from TRBV12-3 or TRBV12-4 and TRBJ2-1; perhaps D is TRBD1 or TRBD2 (5 bases each). The CDR3 length is 15 residues. Trimming removed 2 bases at V and 8 bases at J, with 16 bases between. The CDR3 DNA is TGTGCCAGCAGTTTACTCCCAGGGATTAGCGATGAGCAGTTCTTC. This sequence encodes CASSLLPGISDEQFF.

This clonotype was detected only once. The rearrangement links TRBV12-3 or TRBV12-4 to TRBJ1-1; the D is unclear. The CDR3 runs to 14 residues. V dropped 6 bases and J dropped 4 bases, with 15 bases sitting between them. CDR3 coding DNA: TGTGCCAGCAGAGGTCGCGAGCTTGGCACTGAAGCTTTCTTT. Its protein product is CASRGRELGTEAFF.

This chain connects TRBV11-2 to TRBJ2-1; D assignment may be TRBD1 or TRBD2 (5 bases each). The germline CDR1 and CDR2 sequences are SGHAT and FQNNGV. CDR3 length: 17 residues. Trimming pared 2 bases from V and 7 bases from J, leaving 21 bases between. CDR3 DNA sequence: TGTGCCAGCAGCTTAAATGCGGCAGGGAGTCTTCGAAATGAGCAGTTCTTC. This translates into CASSLNAAGSLRNEQFF.

This clonotype was counted only a few times. The chain employs TRBV7-2 and TRBJ2-7; D perhaps matches TRBD2 (5 bases). There are 15 residues in the CDR3. CDR1 is SGHTA, CDR2 FQGNSA, per germline. Trimming took off 5 bases at V and 0 bases at J, with 14 bases between the two ends. As DNA, the CDR3 is TGTGCCAGCAGCGGACGGACTGTCAGCTCCTACGAGCAGTACTTC. This encodes CASSGRTVSSYEQYF. Complete variable domain (other parts from reference TRBV7-2 and TRBJ2-7): GAGVSQSPSNKVTEKGKDVELRCDPISGHTALYWYRQSLGQGLEFLIYFQGNSAPDKSGLPSDRFSAERTGGSVSTLTIQRTQQEDSAVYLCASSGRTVSSYEQYFGPGTRLTVT.

V gene TRBV9 combines with J gene TRBJ1-2; D not resolved. V was shortened by 0 bases and J by 3 bases, with 12 bases between the two germline ends. CDR1 and CDR2 from the germline V gene are SGDLS and YYNGEE. This CDR3 is built from 15 residues. The CDR3 reads CASSVADPGYYGYTF. CDR3 DNA: TGTGCCAGCAGCGTAGCTGATCCAGGCTACTATGGCTACACCTTC.

The rearrangement uses TRBV7-8 and TRBJ2-3; 8 nucleotides line up with TRBD2. The V and J ends lost 5 bases and 2 bases, in that order; junction bases with no gene match: 9. CDR3 length equals 16 residues. CDR1 and CDR2 from the germline V gene are SGHVS and FQNEAQ. The CDR3 DNA sequence: TGTGCCAGCAGCCCCGCCGGAGCGGGGGCCACAGATACGCAGTATTTT. Translated: CASSPAGAGATDTQYF. Combining the CDR3 with reference TRBV7-8 and TRBJ2-3 gives the whole variable domain GAGVSQSPRYKVAKRGQDVALRCDPISGHVSLFWYQQALGQGPEFLTYFQNEAQLDKSGLPSDRFFAERPEGSVSTLKIQRTQQEDSAVYLCASSPAGAGATDTQYFGPGTRLTVL.

The chain has TRBV13 and TRBJ1-2, with TRBD1 matching over 7 bases. V dropped 3 bases and J dropped 6; count of bases not matched to a gene: 4. This CDR3 is built from 13 residues. Germline assignment: CDR1 PRHDT and CDR2 FYEKMQ (reference sequence). The DNA for the CDR3 is TGTGCCAGCAGCTTCCCTCAGGGGGATGGCTACACCTTC. It codes for CASSFPQGDGYTF.

This clonotype was counted a few times. The chain has TRBV5-1 and TRBJ2-7; 7 nucleotides match TRBD1. The V gene's germline CDR1 is SGHRS and CDR2 YFSETQ. The CDR3 runs to 14 residues. V shed 6 bases, J shed 2 bases, and the junction held 8 bases outside the gene matches. CDR3 bases: TGCGCCAGCATGACGACGACAGGGACCTACGAGCAGTACTTC. Protein: CASMTTTGTYEQYF.

This rearrangement joins TRBV6-1 to TRBJ2-7; D gene unclear. Trimming took off 4 bases at V and 4 bases at J, with 14 bases between the two ends. This CDR3 comprises 14 residues. Germline CDR1 MNHNS, CDR2 SASEGT. For the CDR3, the DNA is TGTGCCAGCAGTGGTCGGATACTCTCTTACGAGCAGTACTTC. As protein: CASSGRILSYEQYF.

The CDR3 coding sequence is TGTGCCAGCAGGGGACAGATGAACATTCAGTACTTC. It encodes CASRGQMNIQYF. The V call is TRBV12-3 or TRBV12-4, the J call TRBJ2-4; the match to TRBD1 covers 7 bases. The J segment lost 7 bases and the V segment lost 6 bases, leaving 3 bases of the junction unmatched. The CDR3 has 12 residues.